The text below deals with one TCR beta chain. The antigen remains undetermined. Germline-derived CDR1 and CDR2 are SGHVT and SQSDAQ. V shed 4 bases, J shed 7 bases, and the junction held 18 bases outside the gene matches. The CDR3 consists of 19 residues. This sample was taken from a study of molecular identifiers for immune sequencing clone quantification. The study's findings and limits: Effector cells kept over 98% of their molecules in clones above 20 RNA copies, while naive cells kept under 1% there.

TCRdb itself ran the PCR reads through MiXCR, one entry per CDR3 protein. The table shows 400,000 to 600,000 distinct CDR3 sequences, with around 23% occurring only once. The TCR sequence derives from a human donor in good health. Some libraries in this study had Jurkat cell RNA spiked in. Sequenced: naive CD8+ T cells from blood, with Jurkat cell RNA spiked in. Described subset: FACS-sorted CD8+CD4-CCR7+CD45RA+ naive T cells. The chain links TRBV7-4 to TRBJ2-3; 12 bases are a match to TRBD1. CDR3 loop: CASSWGTGGDFSPGHTQYF. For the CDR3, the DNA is TGTGCCAGCAGCTGGGGGACAGGGGGCGATTTTTCCCCTGGTCATACGCAGTATTTT.